One and the same sample provided the 18 T cell receptor beta chains below, sequenced in a study of blood T cell repertoires in COVID-19. The assay was immunoSEQ multiplex PCR, and TCRdb's table has in-frame clones only and misses some. The repertoire holds 150,000 to 180,000 clones, with roughly 80% as singletons. The sample consisted of peripheral blood. Receptors originate from a man aged 80 or over with acute or convalescent COVID-19.

The rearrangement links TRBV11-3 to TRBJ2-5; no clear D. Trimming stripped 5 bases from V and 7 bases from J, with 14 bases between. The germline V gene encodes CDR1 SGHNT and CDR2 YENEEA. CDR3 length: 13 residues. CDR3 protein: CASSPISRGTQYF. The DNA of the CDR3 is TGTGCCAGCAGCCCCATATCACGAGGGACCCAGTACTTC.

The chain links TRBV28 to TRBJ2-6, with D perhaps TRBD1 (5 bases). The CDR3 has 16 residues. The V gene's germline CDR1 is MDHEN and CDR2 SYDVKM. Trimming cost V 6 bases and J 0 bases, with 12 bases left between them. The CDR3 protein is CASSRQGLSGANVLTF. CDR3 nucleotide sequence: TGTGCCAGCAGCCGCCAGGGCCTCTCTGGGGCCAACGTCCTGACTTTC.

V and J are TRBV9 and TRBJ2-3; D is perhaps TRBD1 (6 bases). V lost 3 bases, J lost 0 bases, and 14 bases lay in between. Germline CDR1 reads SGDLS; CDR2 reads YYNGEE. The length of the CDR3 is 16 residues. CDR3 nucleotide sequence: TGTGCCAGCAGCGGTTTGACAGGATCTAGCACAGATACGCAGTATTTT. It is translated as CASSGLTGSSTDTQYF.

The rearrangement links TRBV3-1 (or the pseudogene TRBV3-2) to TRBJ1-2; weak D call: TRBD1 (5 bases). In germline, CDR1 is LGHDT, CDR2 YNNKEL (reference sequence). The CDR3 covers 16 residues. The germline V and J ends were trimmed by 1 base and 4 bases, with 16 bases remaining between them. Here the CDR3 reads CASSQATEQEFYGYTF. The CDR3 nucleotides are TGTGCCAGCAGCCAAGCCACCGAACAGGAGTTCTATGGCTACACCTTC.

The V gene is TRBV30, the J gene TRBJ1-5; D uncertain. There are 14 residues in the CDR3. The ends were cut back, 5 bases at V and 0 bases at J, with 11 bases in the middle. CDR1 is GTSNPN and CDR2 is SVGIG in the germline V gene (reference sequence). The DNA of the CDR3 is TGTGCCTGGGGCCCCGGTGGTAGCAATCAGCCCCAGCATTTT. The encoded protein is CAWGPGGSNQPQHF.

This chain joins TRBV28 and TRBJ1-2, with D maybe TRBD1 (6 bases). Germline V gene sequence: CDR1 MDHEN, CDR2 SYDVKM. This CDR3 is built from 14 residues. Trimming pared 4 bases from V and 8 bases from J, leaving 17 bases between. This CDR3 is CASSSRDTPRGYTF. The DNA of the CDR3 is TGTGCCAGCAGTTCCAGGGACACCCCTCGGGGCTACACCTTC.

The CDR3 region has the DNA TGTGCCAGCACCCCGGGTGGGAACACTGAAGCTTTCTTT. Translation gives CASTPGGNTEAFF. This chain uses TRBV28 with TRBJ1-1; D unclear. The CDR3 loop spans 13 amino acids. With 7 bases removed from V and 1 base from J, the gap between germline ends came to 10 bases. CDR1 and CDR2 (germline): MDHEN, SYDVKM.

The rearrangement links TRBV9 to TRBJ2-7; the match to TRBD2 covers 15 bases. This CDR3 spans 16 amino acids. The germline CDR1 and CDR2 sequences are SGDLS and YYNGEE. V lost 2 bases to trimming and J lost 6 bases; unmatched junction nucleotides: 6. CDR3 in DNA: TGTGCCAGCAGCGTCGGACTAGCGGGGGGGCTATCCGAGCAGTACTTC. Protein: CASSVGLAGGLSEQYF.

This sequence joins TRBV7-2 and TRBJ2-3; TRBD2 might be the D (5 bases). Trimming cost V 5 bases and J 8 bases, with 17 bases left between them. Germline CDR1 SGHTA, CDR2 FQGNSA. The CDR3 runs to 14 residues. The CDR3 nucleotides read TGTGCCAGCAGCACCCCCGGGATCTGGGTTACGCAGTATTTT. Translated: CASSTPGIWVTQYF.

The chain carries TRBV6-2 or TRBV6-3 and TRBJ1-1; a possible D gene is TRBD1 (6 bases). Trimming pared 2 bases from V and 1 base from J, leaving 14 bases between. This CDR3 has 16 amino acids. Germline CDR1 is MNHEY and CDR2 is SVGEGT. This CDR3 reads CASSYLLDRKNTEAFF. In nucleotides, the CDR3 is TGTGCCAGCAGTTACCTCCTTGACAGGAAGAACACTGAAGCTTTCTTT.

The J gene is TRBJ2-2, the V gene TRBV4-2; 15 bases agree with TRBD2. From germline, CDR1 is LGHNA and CDR2 YNFKEQ. With 3 bases clipped from V and 4 bases from J, the junction kept 6 bases outside the gene matches. This CDR3 is 18 amino acids long. This chain's CDR3 is CASSQGGTSGGFTGELFF. CDR3 DNA sequence: TGTGCCAGCAGCCAGGGCGGGACTAGCGGGGGGTTCACCGGGGAGCTGTTTTTT.

J is TRBJ1-6 and V is TRBV2; tentatively, D is TRBD1 (6 bases). Germline CDR1 SNHLY, CDR2 FYNNEI. V gave up 8 bases and J gave up 6 bases, with 14 bases separating them. The CDR3 sequence is 14 residues long. The CDR3 DNA reads as TGTGCCAGCTCTGCAAGGGACACTAATTCACCCCTCCACTTT. It translates to CASSARDTNSPLHF.

This clone came up once. V usage is TRBV15 and J usage is TRBJ2-1, with TRBD1 matching over 9 bases. In germline, CDR1 is LNHNV, CDR2 YYDKDF (reference sequence). The CDR3 covers 15 residues. Trimming at V came to 3 bases and at J to 2 bases, leaving 2 bases not matched to a gene. Here the CDR3 DNA reads TGTGCCACCAGCAGGGACAGGGGCGCCTACAATGAGCAGTTCTTC. Protein product: CATSRDRGAYNEQFF.

This clone was counted a few times. The rearrangement uses TRBV5-1 and TRBJ1-3, with D possibly matching TRBD1 (5 bases). V gave up 2 bases and J gave up 2 bases, with 8 bases separating them. CDR3 length: 14 amino acids. Germline lookup yields CDR1 SGHRS and CDR2 YFSETQ. The chain's CDR3 is CASSLGDPGNTIYF. The DNA of the CDR3 is TGCGCCAGCAGCTTAGGGGATCCTGGAAACACCATATATTTT.

The count of this clone is one. The rearrangement links TRBV2 to TRBJ2-1; no reliable D call. V was pared by 4 bases and J by 4 bases, with 5 bases between. Germline loops: CDR1 SNHLY, CDR2 FYNNEI. This CDR3 is built from 12 residues. CDR3 nucleotide sequence: TGTGCCAGCAGTGTGGCATACAATGAGCAGTTCTTC. It is translated as CASSVAYNEQFF. Using reference TRBV2 and TRBJ2-1 for the parts outside the CDR3, the full variable domain is EPEVTQTPSHQVTQMGQEVILRCVPISNHLYFYWYRQILGQKVEFLVSFYNNEISEKSEIFDDQFSVERPDGSNFTLKIRSTKLEDSAMYFCASSVAYNEQFFGPGTRLTVL.

This clone was seen once. V and J are TRBV7-2 and TRBJ1-1; TRBD1 agrees at 7 bases. CDR3 size: 16 residues. J lost 3 bases, V lost 5 bases, and 12 bases had no gene match. Germline V CDR1 and CDR2: SGHTA, FQGNSA. CDR3 residues: CASSPRTGPEHTEAFF. The CDR3 DNA sequence: TGTGCCAGCAGCCCTCGGACAGGCCCCGAGCACACTGAAGCTTTCTTT. Drawing the rest from reference TRBV7-2 and TRBJ1-1, the complete variable domain is GAGVSQSPSNKVTEKGKDVELRCDPISGHTALYWYRQSLGQGLEFLIYFQGNSAPDKSGLPSDRFSAERTGGSVSTLTIQRTQQEDSAVYLCASSPRTGPEHTEAFFGQGTRLTVV.

In its sample, this clone was seen once. The rearrangement joins TRBV27 to TRBJ2-3, with a tentative D call TRBD2 (7 bases). Trimming removed 2 bases at V and 5 bases at J, with 14 bases between. CDR1 is MNHEY and CDR2 is SMNVEV in the germline V gene (reference sequence). There are 15 residues in the CDR3. CDR3 nucleotide sequence: TGTGCCAGCAGTTTAGGAGGGGGGGCGGGAGATACGCAGTATTTT. Translation gives CASSLGGGAGDTQYF.

CDR3 region: CASSPWTSGGTDTQYF. CDR3 sequence (DNA): TGTGCCAGCAGCCCTTGGACTAGCGGGGGAACAGATACGCAGTATTTT. The chain links TRBV3-1 (or the pseudogene TRBV3-2) to TRBJ2-3; 13 bases line up with TRBD2. Germline CDR1 is LGHDT and CDR2 is YNNKEL (reference sequence). The V and J ends lost 4 bases and 3 bases, in that order; junction bases with no gene match: 4. The CDR3 is 16 residues long.